This TCR beta chain was sequenced for a study of cytomegalovirus exposure and HLA in healthy donors. This CDR3 has 15 residues. Trimming took off 6 bases at V and 4 bases at J, with 16 bases between the two ends. CDR1 and CDR2 (germline): SNHLY, FYNNEI. TCRdb's table, derived via immunoSEQ multiplex PCR, lists solely in-frame clones and lacks some. The sample gives about 360,000 clones, around 86% of which show up once; roughly 0.8% is in the top ten. Material for sequencing was PBMCs. This chain uses TRBV2 with TRBJ2-1; D perhaps matches TRBD1 (6 bases). The sequence came from a young woman in good health and CMV-seronegative. Written as DNA, the CDR3 is TGTGCCAGCAGACCGACAGGCCATCTTTACAATGAGCAGTTCTTC. The encoded protein is CASRPTGHLYNEQFF.